This paragraph reports one TCR beta chain. Antigen unknown. 60 Vbeta and 13 Jbeta primers were used in PCR. The data were produced by immunoSEQ multiplex PCR, yet TCRdb's version contains in-frame clones alone and is incomplete. The sample totals about 140,000 clones. CDR3 length: 14 amino acids. V shed 4 bases and J 3 bases; nucleotides not matched to a gene: 4. Germline assignment: CDR1 SGHRS and CDR2 YFSETQ. This specimen belongs to a study of cytomegalovirus exposure and HLA in healthy donors. Findings and caveats of the study: Many donors shared some public TCRs, even though most TCR sequences were rare. Upon later analysis, TCR association rates were observed to vary by HLA locus, being highest for DRB1 and lowest for HLA-C. In a later analysis, the majority of CMV-associated beta chains seemingly showed HLA restriction.

This chain connects TRBV5-1 to TRBJ2-7, with 10 bases identical to TRBD1. The TCR originated in a male donor in good health and CMV-seronegative. The sequenced sample was PBMCs. CDR3 amino acids: CASSGTGALYEQYF. CDR3 in DNA: TGCGCCAGCAGCGGGACAGGGGCCCTCTACGAGCAGTACTTC.